The rows below give T cell receptor beta chains drawn from one sample of a study of T cell repertoires in cytomegalovirus infection. Using its own MiXCR run on the reads, TCRdb lists one record per CDR3 protein. The sample contains approximately 500,000 distinct CDR3 sequences, 11% of which appear only once. The sequencing input was PBMCs. The receptor set was obtained from a human donor in good health (CMV status not recorded). Some clones in this sample may be carry-over from other donors' samples. CDR3s include the opening cysteine and the closing phenylalanine or tryptophan. The order of the fields is J gene, V gene, D gene, clone size, CDR3 DNA, CDR3 protein. A D gene is named only where the DNA matches it firmly. Clone size is given for some rows only: seen once, a few or many times, or a class if the clone is expanded.

TRBJ2-5,TRBV5-1,NA,few,TGCGCCAGCAGCTTGGATGGCAGGGAAGAGACCCAGTACTTC,CASSLDGREETQYF
TRBJ2-3,TRBV14,TRBD1,NA,TGTGCCAGCAGCCAAGAAGAAGGGGACAGCCTGCTTCATACGCAGTATTTT,CASSQEEGDSLLHTQYF
TRBJ1-3,TRBV7-9,NA,many,TGTGCCAGCAGCCGAGAACGGGGGCTTGGAAACACCATATATTTT,CASSRERGLGNTIYF
TRBJ2-7,TRBV14,TRBD2,many,TGTGCCAGCAGCTGGACTAGCGGTATATACGAGCAGTACTTC,CASSWTSGIYEQYF
TRBJ2-1,TRBV4-1,NA,many,TGCGCCAGCAGCCCCCGAATTTTGGCGGACAATGAGCAGTTCTTC,CASSPRILADNEQFF
TRBJ2-5,TRBV7-2,NA,many,TGTGCCAGCAGCTTAGCGGCGAAAGAGACCCAGTACTTC,CASSLAAKETQYF
TRBJ1-2,TRBV2,NA,many,TGTGCCAGCAGCGGGCAGGGGATCCTAGGCGGCTACACCTTC,CASSGQGILGGYTF
TRBJ2-3,TRBV25-1,NA,many,TGTGCCAGCAGTCAAAATACGCAGTATTTT,CASSQNTQYF
TRBJ2-1,TRBV3-1,TRBD2,NA,TGTGCCAGCAGTCCAACCCTTGTAGCGGGGTACAATGAGCAGTTCTTC,CASSPTLVAGYNEQFF
TRBJ1-5,TRBV7-9,NA,many,TGTGCCAGCAGCTTAAGGGGGGATCAGCCCCAGCATTTT,CASSLRGDQPQHF
TRBJ1-6,TRBV14,NA,many,TGTGCCAGCAGCCAAGAGACGGTTAATTCACCCCTCCACTTT,CASSQETVNSPLHF
TRBJ2-1,TRBV20-1,TRBD2,NA,TGCAGTGCTAGAGATTTTAGCGGGGTGTTCAATGAGCAGTTCTTC,CSARDFSGVFNEQFF
TRBJ1-4,TRBV20-1,NA,many,TGCAGTGCGGGCGGGGCGATAGATGAAAAACTGTTTTTT,CSAGGAIDEKLFF
TRBJ2-6,TRBV24-1,NA,many,TGTGCCACCAGTGATACTCTTGGGGCCAACGTCCTGACTTTC,CATSDTLGANVLTF
TRBJ2-1,TRBV11-2,NA,many,TGTGCCAGCAGCTTAGGTGGCAGGGCATGGGAGCAGTTCTTC,CASSLGGRAWEQFF
TRBJ2-5,TRBV2,TRBD2,NA,TGTGCCAGCACGACGACTAGCCTCGCCCAGTACTTC,CASTTTSLAQYF